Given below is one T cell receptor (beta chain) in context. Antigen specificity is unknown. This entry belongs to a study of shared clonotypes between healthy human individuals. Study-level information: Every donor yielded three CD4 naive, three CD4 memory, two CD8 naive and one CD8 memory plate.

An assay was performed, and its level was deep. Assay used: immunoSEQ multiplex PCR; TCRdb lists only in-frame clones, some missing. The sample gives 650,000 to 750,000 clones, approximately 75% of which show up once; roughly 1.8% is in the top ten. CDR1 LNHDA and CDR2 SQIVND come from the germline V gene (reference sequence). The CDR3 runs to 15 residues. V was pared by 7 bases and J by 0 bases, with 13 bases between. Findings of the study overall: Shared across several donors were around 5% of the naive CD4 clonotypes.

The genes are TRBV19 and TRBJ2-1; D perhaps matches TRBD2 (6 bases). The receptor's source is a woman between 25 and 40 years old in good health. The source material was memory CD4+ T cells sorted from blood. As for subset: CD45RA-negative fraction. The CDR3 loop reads CASTQGSGSYNEQFF. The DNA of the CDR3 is TGTGCCAGTACCCAAGGTAGCGGCTCCTACAATGAGCAGTTCTTC.